The 9 T cell receptor beta chains listed next were all sequenced from one sample in a study of T cells in narcolepsy. Some clones are missing from TCRdb's copy, which holds only in-frame ones; the method was immunoSEQ multiplex PCR. Seen here are about 25,000 clones, 84% observed once, and the top ten hold roughly 1.3%. Sequenced material: CD45RA- memory CD4+ T cells from PBMCs. These receptors came from a human donor with narcolepsy.

This chain connects TRBV11-2 to TRBJ2-7, with D unresolved. This CDR3 is 15 amino acids long. Trimming stripped 5 bases from V and 2 bases from J, with 16 bases between. From germline, CDR1 is SGHAT and CDR2 FQNNGV. DNA of the CDR3: TGTGCCAGCAGCCGCGGACGCGTCGATCCCTACGAGCAGTACTTC. It codes for CASSRGRVDPYEQYF.

The chain links TRBV28 to TRBJ2-5; D remains unclear. Gene TRBJ2-7 matches the end of the DNA better, so the J call may be wrong. CDR1 and CDR2 from the germline V gene are MDHEN and SYDVKM. This CDR3 is built from 15 residues. The CDR3 reads CASSSPAELRYEQYF. The CDR3 nucleotides read TGTGCCAGCAGTTCCCCTGCTGAGCTAAGGTACGAGCAGTACTTC.

The rearrangement joins TRBV28 to TRBJ2-1; the D is unclear. The CDR3 contains 14 residues. Germline V gene lookup returns CDR1 MDHEN and CDR2 SYDVKM. Trimming stripped 7 bases from V and 0 bases from J, with 10 bases between. The CDR3 sequence: CASTRSPSYNEQFF. CDR3 nucleotide sequence: TGTGCCAGCACCCGCTCACCCTCCTACAATGAGCAGTTCTTC.

CDR3 bases: TGTGCCAGCTCACTCGTTGGACAGGGCTCGTCTAACTATGGCTACACCTTC. Translation: CASSLVGQGSSNYGYTF. This rearrangement joins TRBV18 to TRBJ1-2; 8 nucleotides line up with TRBD1. Germline-derived CDR1 and CDR2 are KGHSH and LQKENI. This CDR3 has 17 residues. The trim removed 4 bases at V and 0 bases at J, leaving 10 bases unmatched.

J is TRBJ2-6 and V is TRBV6-5, with D uncertain. Trimming shortened V by 6 bases and J by 0 bases, and 9 bases separated the two germline ends. The CDR3 is made up of 15 amino acids. Germline-derived CDR1 and CDR2 are MNHEY and SVGAGI. CDR3 bases: TGTGCCAGCAGCCCAGACACCTCTGGGGCCAACGTCCTGACTTTC. Its translation: CASSPDTSGANVLTF.

The V and J genes are TRBV5-3 and TRBJ2-1; TRBD2 agrees at 8 bases. TRBV5-3 is sorted into the ORF group, with uncertain function. The CDR3 consists of 17 residues. V shed 0 bases, J shed 2 bases, and the junction held 7 bases outside the gene matches. The CDR3 region is CARSLVPGGRTYNEQFF. CDR3 DNA: TGTGCCAGAAGCTTGGTTCCCGGCGGGAGGACCTACAATGAGCAGTTCTTC.

V gene TRBV6-1 combines with J gene TRBJ1-5; 8 bases fit TRBD1. The length of the CDR3 is 18 residues. The V and J ends lost 2 bases and 2 bases, in that order; junction bases with no gene match: 11. Per the germline V gene, CDR1 is MNHNS and CDR2 is SASEGT. CDR3 in amino acids: CASSESLTGGYGNQPQHF. CDR3 DNA sequence: TGTGCCAGCAGTGAATCTCTCACAGGGGGTTACGGCAATCAGCCCCAGCATTTT.

The rearrangement links TRBV7-2 to TRBJ1-1; no clear D gene. The CDR3 contains 13 residues. V gave up 5 bases and J gave up 4 bases, with 11 bases separating them. Germline CDR1 and CDR2: SGHTA and FQGNSA. DNA of the CDR3: TGTGCCAGCAGCCGCACGGAGGGCACTGAAGCTTTCTTT. Translation: CASSRTEGTEAFF.

The chain recombines TRBV5-8 with TRBJ2-3, with D perhaps matching TRBD2 (5 bases). CDR3 size: 14 residues. Germline CDR1 reads SGHTS; CDR2 reads YDEGEE. Trimming took off 4 bases at V and 0 bases at J, with 9 bases between the two ends. Here the CDR3 DNA reads TGTGCCAGCAGCCTAGGACTTAGCACAGATACGCAGTATTTT. It specifies CASSLGLSTDTQYF.